The clone carrying this T cell receptor (beta chain) has more than one count but fewer than ten. Its antigen is unknown. These data come from a study of human T cells and chemical hapten exposure. Study findings and constraints: The number of TCRs above 1 in 1000 frequency did not change after DPC sensitization. All donors were alopecia patients, so their immunity may differ from that of healthy people. Against controls, expanded TCRs gave rise to significantly more large CDR3 similarity clusters.

Regarding time point: patch test 1, 2 weeks after DPC sensitization. Treatment of the sample: therapeutic diphenylcyclopropenone sensitization with weekly scalp DPC. TCRdb used MiXCR to reprocess the RACE reads, holding one entry per CDR3 protein. The sample contains roughly 160,000 distinct CDR3 sequences, roughly 15% of which appear only once. The source material was whole blood, sampled in connection with sensitization to the hapten diphenylcyclopropenone (DPC). This receptor was taken from a woman between 25 and 40 years old with alopecia areata. Some clones in this sample may be carry-over from other donors' samples.

The CDR3 region has the DNA TGTGCCAGCAGCTTAATTCAGGGATCCGACGAGCAGTACTTC. Its protein is CASSLIQGSDEQYF. The genes are TRBV7-3 and TRBJ2-7, with D maybe TRBD1 (5 bases). Germline V gene sequence: CDR1 SGHTA, CDR2 FQGTGA. CDR3 size: 14 residues. Trimming removed 1 base at V and 5 bases at J, with 12 bases between.